One sample yielded the 25 T cell receptor beta chains listed below, sequenced in a study of vaccination effects on CD4 cells after COVID-19. Researchers isolated CD4+ T cells once approximately ten days of culture had elapsed. Everyone in the study got two shots of either the BNT162b2 or mRNA-1273 vaccine. Profiled with immunoSEQ multiplex PCR; TCRdb holds only in-frame clones, not every one. The table shows about 66,000 clones, with less than 80% occurring only once. Their antigens remain unidentified. The specimen was CD4+ T cells from PBMCs cultured without peptide, collected after COVID-19 vaccination. The origin of the receptors is a human donor who received a COVID-19 vaccine.

The chain recombines TRBV19 with TRBJ1-3; 10 bases line up with TRBD1. CDR3 length: 17 amino acids. The J segment lost 4 bases and the V segment lost 6 bases, leaving 12 bases of the junction unmatched. Germline values: CDR1 LNHDA, CDR2 SQIVND (reference sequence). The CDR3, as DNA: TGTGCCAGTAGCCGCGGCGGGGGACAGGGGACAGGAAACACCATATATTTT. It translates to CASSRGGGQGTGNTIYF.

CDR3 loop: CASSERGQTYEQYV. The CDR3 DNA reads as TGCGCCAGCAGTGAAAGGGGGCAGACCTACGAGCAGTACGTC. The J gene is TRBJ2-7, the V gene TRBV10-2, with 7 bases matching TRBD1. V lost 3 bases, J lost 2 bases, and 4 bases stayed unmatched. Germline CDR1 is WSHSY and CDR2 is SAAADI. The CDR3 has 14 amino acids.

The chain recombines TRBV5-1 with TRBJ2-5; D may be TRBD2 (6 bases). This CDR3 has 16 amino acids. The V gene lost 1 base and the J gene lost 2 bases, with 15 bases spanning the gap. Germline lookup yields CDR1 SGHRS and CDR2 YFSETQ. The chain's CDR3 is CASSLLAGWVQETQYF. CDR3 in DNA: TGCGCCAGCAGCTTGTTGGCGGGATGGGTTCAAGAGACCCAGTACTTC. The complete variable domain, with remaining parts taken from reference TRBV5-1 and TRBJ2-5, reads KAGVTQTPRYLIKTRGQQVTLSCSPISGHRSVSWYQQTPGQGLQFLFEYFSETQRNKGNFPGRFSGRQFSNSRSEMNVSTLELGDSALYLCASSLLAGWVQETQYFGPGTRLLVL.

The sample holds a few counts of this clone. CDR3 nucleotide sequence: TGTGCCAGCAGCTTAGAGTTCTATAATTCACCCCTCCACTTT. This encodes CASSLEFYNSPLHF. The chain joins TRBV5-6 to TRBJ1-6; no definite D call. CDR1 SGHDT and CDR2 YYEEEE come from the germline V gene. This CDR3 is built from 14 residues. Trimming left V 2 bases short and J 3 bases short, with 6 bases between. The variable domain in full, with the rest retrieved from reference TRBV5-6 and TRBJ1-6, is DAGVTQSPTHLIKTRGQQVTLRCSPKSGHDTVSWYQQALGQGPQFIFQYYEEEERQRGNFPDRFSGHQFPNYSSELNVNALLLGDSALYLCASSLEFYNSPLHFGNGTRLTVT.

The chain recombines TRBV24-1 with TRBJ2-2, with 7 bases fitting TRBD2. This CDR3 contains 16 residues. CDR1 is KGHDR, CDR2 SFDVKD, per germline. J lost 2 bases, V lost 10 bases, and 12 bases had no gene match. CDR3 bases: TGTGCCACGAGAGGGCCGGGGGAGGGTAACACCGGGGAGCTGTTTTTT. This encodes CATRGPGEGNTGELFF.

This clone was seen once. The chain uses TRBV6-6 and TRBJ1-1, with D hard to call. Germline lookup yields CDR1 MNHNY and CDR2 SVGAGI (reference sequence). V lost 5 bases and J lost 1, with 11 bases in between. CDR3 size: 14 residues. The CDR3 DNA reads TGTGCCAGCAGTCGATCGAGAGGGAACACTGAAGCTTTCTTT. It yields the protein CASSRSRGNTEAFF.

The rearrangement uses TRBV6-6 and TRBJ1-2; D may be TRBD1 (6 bases). V gave up 7 bases and J gave up 9 bases, with 18 bases separating them. In germline, CDR1 is MNHNY, CDR2 SVGAGI (reference sequence). CDR3 length equals 13 residues. The CDR3 here is CASTNIQGWSYTF. The CDR3 bases are TGTGCCAGCACCAATATACAGGGATGGAGCTACACCTTC.

V is TRBV6-1 and J is TRBJ2-7, with a possible D match to TRBD1 (6 bases). With 4 bases removed from V and 0 bases from J, the gap between germline ends came to 16 bases. This CDR3 contains 16 residues. Germline assignment: CDR1 MNHNS and CDR2 SASEGT. In nucleotides, the CDR3 is TGTGCCAGCAGTGTGGAAGGGACAAGTCCCTCCTACGAGCAGTACGTC. Translating gives CASSVEGTSPSYEQYV.

The V gene is TRBV7-2, the J gene TRBJ2-7; 7 bases line up with TRBD1. This CDR3 spans 16 amino acids. Germline V gene lookup returns CDR1 SGHTA and CDR2 FQGNSA. Germline trimming cut 5 bases from V and 5 bases from J; bases unmatched to any gene: 15. The CDR3 bases are TGTGCCAGCAGCCCCCAGGGTGGGACAGCTTTTGACGAGCAGTACGTC. It specifies CASSPQGGTAFDEQYV.

The rearrangement uses TRBV7-2 and TRBJ2-5, with 8 bases fitting TRBD2. Losses at the gene ends were 4 bases for V and 5 bases for J; bases not matched to a gene: 6. The CDR3 consists of 14 residues. The germline CDR1 and CDR2 sequences are SGHTA and FQGNSA. CDR3 DNA sequence: TGTGCCAGCAGCTGGGGGAGCGGGGGTGAGACCCAGTACTTC. Its translation is CASSWGSGGETQYF.

The chain uses TRBV6-5 and TRBJ2-3; D is unclear. CDR3 length equals 14 residues. The germline gives CDR1 MNHEY, CDR2 SVGAGI. The V and J ends lost 2 bases and 2 bases respectively, with 8 bases between them. CDR3 protein: CASSYRSHTDTQYF. The CDR3, as DNA: TGTGCCAGCAGTTACAGGTCACACACAGATACGCAGTATTTT.

V gene TRBV2 combines with J gene TRBJ1-6; 10 bases are shared with TRBD1. Germline CDR1 and CDR2: SNHLY and FYNNEI. This CDR3 is built from 15 residues. Unmatched junction bases numbered 8, after V lost 5 bases and J lost 10 bases. The CDR3 here is CASSPATGGGSPLHF. CDR3 sequence (DNA): TGTGCCAGCAGTCCTGCGACAGGGGGCGGGTCACCCCTCCACTTT.

The chain couples TRBV7-3 to TRBJ1-2; D might be TRBD1 (5 bases). The CDR3 has 13 amino acids. Germline V lookup: CDR1 SGHTA, CDR2 FQGTGA. The ends were cut back, 5 bases at V and 8 bases at J, with 15 bases in the middle. CDR3 amino acids: CASSPGPGGGYTF. CDR3 coding DNA: TGTGCCAGCAGCCCGGGGCCTGGAGGGGGCTACACCTTC. Drawing the rest from reference TRBV7-3 and TRBJ1-2, the complete variable domain is GAGVSQTPSNKVTEKGKYVELRCDPISGHTALYWYRQSLGQGPEFLIYFQGTGAADDSGLPNDRFFAVRPEGSVSTLKIQRTERGDSAVYLCASSPGPGGGYTFGSGTRLTVV.

J is TRBJ2-5 and V is TRBV15, with D unclear. V lost 0 bases and J 8 bases, leaving 13 bases between the germline ends. This CDR3 is 14 amino acids long. Germline V gives CDR1 LNHNV, CDR2 YYDKDF (reference sequence). The DNA for the CDR3 is TGTGCCACCAGCAGAGATCCCAACGGAGAAACCCAGTACTTC. Translated: CATSRDPNGETQYF.

The gene calls are TRBV29-1 and TRBJ2-1; 7 positions agree with TRBD2. The V segment lost 8 bases and the J segment 2 bases; nucleotides outside the gene matches: 9. This CDR3 is 14 amino acids long. Germline CDR1 and CDR2: SQVTM and ANQGSEA. The CDR3 here is CSLVRGGAYNEQFF. CDR3 in DNA: TGCAGCCTAGTTCGCGGGGGAGCCTACAATGAGCAGTTCTTC.

The chain employs TRBV18 and TRBJ1-4, with D possibly matching TRBD1 (6 bases). This CDR3 region has 12 residues. Trimming stripped 3 bases from V and 10 bases from J, with 9 bases between. The germline V gene encodes CDR1 KGHSH and CDR2 LQKENI. Written as DNA, the CDR3 is TGTGCCAGCTCACCCTCCAGGGGAAAACTGTTTTTT. It is translated as CASSPSRGKLFF.

The V gene is TRBV7-3, the J gene TRBJ2-5; D may correspond to TRBD1 or TRBD2 (5 bases each). V was cut by 3 bases and J by 0 bases, with 8 bases left in between. This CDR3 is 14 amino acids long. Germline CDR1 reads SGHTA; CDR2 reads FQGTGA. The DNA for the CDR3 is TGTGCCAGCAGCTTGGGACGGGACCAAGAGACCCAGTACTTC. Amino acid sequence: CASSLGRDQETQYF. Full variable domain (missing parts from reference TRBV7-3 and TRBJ2-5): GAGVSQTPSNKVTEKGKYVELRCDPISGHTALYWYRQSLGQGPEFLIYFQGTGAADDSGLPNDRFFAVRPEGSVSTLKIQRTERGDSAVYLCASSLGRDQETQYFGPGTRLLVL.

The rearrangement uses TRBV6-4 and TRBJ1-1; D perhaps matches TRBD1 (6 bases). The CDR3 extends over 14 amino acids. Trimming took 9 bases from V and 4 from J, leaving 18 bases between them. Germline lookup yields CDR1 MRHNA and CDR2 SNTAGT. CDR3 sequence: CASRITGSSTEAFF. The CDR3, as DNA: TGTGCCAGTCGCATAACAGGGAGTAGCACTGAAGCTTTCTTT.

The chain combines TRBV9 with TRBJ2-3, with 15 bases fitting TRBD2. V lost 4 bases, J lost 5 bases, and 11 bases stayed unmatched. CDR3 length: 18 residues. Germline CDR1 and CDR2: SGDLS and YYNGEE. The CDR3 loop is CASSSGLAGGAREDTQYF. In DNA form, the CDR3 reads TGTGCCAGCAGCTCCGGACTAGCGGGGGGGGCGAGGGAAGATACGCAGTATTTT.

In its sample, this clone was seen once. This sequence joins TRBV5-1 and TRBJ2-5; D gene unclear. Trimming removed 0 bases at V and 0 bases at J, with 6 bases between. This CDR3 has 14 amino acids. The germline V gene encodes CDR1 SGHRS and CDR2 YFSETQ. The CDR3 protein is CASSLGAYQETQYF. Written as DNA, the CDR3 is TGCGCCAGCAGCTTGGGCGCCTACCAAGAGACCCAGTACTTC. Based on the CDR3 plus reference TRBV5-1 and TRBJ2-5, the full variable domain is KAGVTQTPRYLIKTRGQQVTLSCSPISGHRSVSWYQQTPGQGLQFLFEYFSETQRNKGNFPGRFSGRQFSNSRSEMNVSTLELGDSALYLCASSLGAYQETQYFGPGTRLLVL.

V usage is TRBV7-2 and J usage is TRBJ2-7; D might be TRBD1 (5 bases). Trimming stripped 5 bases from V and 3 bases from J, with 23 bases between. CDR1 and CDR2 from the germline V gene are SGHTA and FQGNSA. The CDR3 runs 17 residues. CDR3 amino acids: CASSQHRWNNRFYEQYV. In nucleotides, the CDR3 is TGTGCCAGCAGCCAACACCGGTGGAACAACAGGTTCTACGAGCAGTACGTC.

V is TRBV27 and J is TRBJ2-2; maybe TRBD2 (5 bases). Trimming removed 5 bases from V and 6 bases from J, with 13 bases in between. This CDR3 contains 14 residues. The germline gives CDR1 MNHEY, CDR2 SMNVEV (reference sequence). The CDR3 DNA reads as TGTGCCAGCAGTGCCCGGGATTCCGCCGGGGAGCTGTTTTTT. Residues: CASSARDSAGELFF.

The rearrangement joins TRBV24-1 to TRBJ2-7, with 9 positions matching TRBD1. The V gene's germline CDR1 is KGHDR and CDR2 SFDVKD. The ends lost 5 bases at V and 4 bases at J; junction bases unmatched: 8. This CDR3 spans 15 amino acids. CDR3 bases: TGTGCCACCAGTGTCAAGGACAGGGGTCTTTACGAGCAGTACGTC. It is translated as CATSVKDRGLYEQYV.

This chain links TRBV14 with TRBJ1-5; 7 bases fit TRBD1. The CDR3 is made up of 13 amino acids. V gave up 5 bases and J gave up 8 bases; unmatched junction bases: 6. Germline V gives CDR1 SGHDN, CDR2 FVKESK. CDR3 coding DNA: TGTGCCAGCAGCGAGGGGGCCGCGGAGCCCCAGCATTTT. Translating gives CASSEGAAEPQHF.

The rearrangement links TRBV7-9 to TRBJ1-1; 7 bases fit TRBD1. This CDR3 is 14 amino acids long. Per the germline V gene, CDR1 is SEHNR and CDR2 is FQNEAQ (reference sequence). V trimming: 8 bases; J trimming: 8 bases; junction bases outside the gene matches: 14. The CDR3 sequence is CASDVQGQRAEAFF. CDR3 nucleotide sequence: TGTGCCAGCGACGTGCAGGGACAGAGAGCCGAAGCTTTCTTT.